This TCR beta chain was recorded in a study of T cells in Graves' hyperthyroidism and ophthalmopathy. Notes on the study in general: Ophthalmopathy was identified by the model a median approximately six months ahead of onset.

The sample holds a few counts of this clonotype. Its antigen remains unidentified. Patients between 18 and 65 years old had hyperthyroidism, newly diagnosed and lasting under 2 months. The diagnostic basis comprised clinical symptoms, serum thyroxine and TRAb, thyroid ultrasound and orbital computed tomography. RNA transcripts were the template for amplifying TCR beta CDR3 regions. HTBI primers were used for first-round RT-PCR of the TCR CDR3. TCRdb used MiXCR to reprocess the multiplex PCR reads, holding one entry per CDR3 protein. The sample has around 430,000 distinct CDR3 sequences, under 15% seen once. Trimming took off 7 bases at V and 6 bases at J, with 15 bases between the two ends. CDR3 length: 13 residues.

This clonotype originated in a woman in her 30s with Graves' hyperthyroidism. J is TRBJ1-2 and V is TRBV12-3 or TRBV12-4, with D possibly TRBD1 on 5 matching bases. Sequencing was done on a sample of blood. The CDR3 DNA is TGTGCCAGCACTGGGGGAATGGGTCATGGCTACACCTTC. Translating gives CASTGGMGHGYTF.